A single sample gave rise to the 3 T cell receptor beta chains below, sequenced in a study of blood T cell repertoires in COVID-19. The method was immunoSEQ multiplex PCR; TCRdb's version includes in-frame clones alone and lacks a portion of them. The data hold approximately 150,000 clones, with 65% to 85% observed a single time. Sequencing was carried out using PBMCs or T cells enriched from blood (not recorded which). These receptors were taken from a man between 65 and 85 years old who had been exposed to COVID-19.

V is TRBV5-4 and J is TRBJ1-1; weak D call: TRBD1 (5 bases). CDR3 size: 15 residues. Germline CDR1 SGHNT, CDR2 YYREEE (reference sequence). Deletions cut 5 bases from V and 4 bases from J, with 18 bases between. In DNA, the CDR3 is TGTGCCAGCAGAGAAACGGGACTAGGAGGCACTGAAGCTTTCTTT. This sequence encodes CASRETGLGGTEAFF. The whole variable domain, remainder taken from reference TRBV5-4 and TRBJ1-1, is ETGVTQSPTHLIKTRGQQVTLRCSSQSGHNTVSWYQQALGQGPQFIFQYYREEENGRGNFPPRFSGLQFPNYSSELNVNALELDDSALYLCASRETGLGGTEAFFGQGTRLTVV.

This clone was observed a single time. The V and J genes are TRBV25-1 and TRBJ2-5, with TRBD1 as a possible D gene (5 bases). V was shortened by 4 bases and J by 4 bases, with 7 bases between the two germline ends. In germline, CDR1 is MGHDK, CDR2 SYGVNS. There are 12 residues in the CDR3. The CDR3 protein is CASSVRGETQYF. As DNA, the CDR3 is TGTGCCAGCAGTGTTAGGGGAGAGACCCAGTACTTC.

This chain uses TRBV19 with TRBJ1-3, with D possibly matching TRBD1 (5 bases). The germline gives CDR1 LNHDA, CDR2 SQIVND (reference sequence). This CDR3 is 13 amino acids long. Trimming removed 9 bases at V and 2 bases at J, with 11 bases between. The CDR3 protein is CASSDTTGNTIYF. The CDR3 DNA sequence: TGTGCCAGCTCGGACACAACTGGAAACACCATATATTTT.